This TCR beta chain was sequenced in a study of cytomegalovirus exposure and HLA in healthy donors. The CDR3 is 17 residues long. The germline gives CDR1 MDHEN, CDR2 SYDVKM. A note on this clone: A read error may account for a junction end that differs from germline. Within the sample, other DNA sequences also encode this same CDR3.

The primer mix had 60 Vbeta and 13 Jbeta primers. Method: immunoSEQ multiplex PCR; TCRdb's copy keeps in-frame clones and lacks some. The data show some 200,000 clones, with around four fifths seen just once and 6.5% held by the top ten. V and J are TRBV28 and TRBJ1-5; D is possibly TRBD1 (6 bases). What was sequenced was PBMCs. The receptor was isolated from a woman aged 45 to 65 in good health and CMV-seropositive. The CDR3 region is CASSGGGGRIGNQPQHF. DNA for the CDR3: TGTGCCAGCAGTGGGGGCGGGGGGCGCATTGGCAACCAGCCCCAGCATTTT.